This TCR beta chain was sequenced for a study of blood T cell repertoires in COVID-19. Study-level information: PBMCs, B-cell-depleted T cells, or T cells provided the cDNA or gDNA that made up the material.

The CDR3 is 13 residues long. V shed 0 bases and J 7 bases; nucleotides not matched to a gene: 2. Germline assignment: CDR1 SGHVS and CDR2 FQNEAQ. In the original workflow: Nucleated cell counts were estimated from reference gene primer amplification. Generated by immunoSEQ multiplex PCR, the TCRdb table keeps only in-frame clones and is missing some. Clone size and V and J calls were adopted from that table, with D and trimming inferred from the DNA. The data show approximately 440,000 clones, 90% seen once. Grouping used clinical history reported by participants in a survey and questionnaire. Two negative PCRs, clearance, or symptom resolution had been documented for recovered Cohort 3 donors.

The clonotype comes from a young man who had recovered from COVID-19. The rearrangement joins TRBV7-8 to TRBJ2-5; TRBD2 matches 7 bases. Sequencing was carried out using PBMCs or T cells enriched from blood (not recorded which). The CDR3 bases are TGTGCCAGCAGCTTAGCCGGGGAGGGGACCCAGTACTTC. This gives the protein CASSLAGEGTQYF. Complete variable domain (other parts from reference TRBV7-8 and TRBJ2-5): GAGVSQSPRYKVAKRGQDVALRCDPISGHVSLFWYQQALGQGPEFLTYFQNEAQLDKSGLPSDRFFAERPEGSVSTLKIQRTQQEDSAVYLCASSLAGEGTQYFGPGTRLLVL.